Shown below are 27 T cell receptor beta chains from a single sample sequenced in a study of cytomegalovirus exposure and HLA in healthy donors. Primers for the PCR totalled 60 Vbeta and 13 Jbeta. Generated by immunoSEQ multiplex PCR, the TCRdb table keeps only in-frame clones and is missing some. The sample yields fewer than 120,000 clones, over 65% seen once. The specimen was PBMCs. The origin of the receptors is a young man in good health and CMV-seropositive.

The J gene is TRBJ2-7, the V gene TRBV2; possibly TRBD2 for D (6 bases). From germline, CDR1 is SNHLY and CDR2 FYNNEI. Trimming cost V 7 bases and J 5 bases, with 15 bases left between them. The CDR3 length is 13 residues. The CDR3 region is CASTDGGSDEQYF. The CDR3 coding sequence is TGTGCCAGCACCGATGGGGGGAGCGACGAGCAGTACTTC.

The chain has TRBV5-4 and TRBJ2-2; 7 positions agree with TRBD1. Per germline, CDR1 SGHNT and CDR2 YYREEE (reference sequence). CDR3 length: 13 residues. The V gene end was trimmed by 4 bases and the J gene end by 4 bases; junction bases not matched to a gene: 1. CDR3 nucleotide sequence: TGTGCCAGCAGCCAGGGGGTCACCGGGGAGCTGTTTTTT. Translation: CASSQGVTGELFF. The variable domain in full, completed from reference TRBV5-4 and TRBJ2-2, reads ETGVTQSPTHLIKTRGQQVTLRCSSQSGHNTVSWYQQALGQGPQFIFQYYREEENGRGNFPPRFSGLQFPNYSSELNVNALELDDSALYLCASSQGVTGELFFGEGSRLTVL.

The chain is built from TRBV9 and TRBJ2-5; D may be TRBD2 (5 bases). The J call may be in error: the DNA end matches TRBJ2-7 better. Germline V gene lookup returns CDR1 SGDLS and CDR2 YYNGEE. The CDR3 length is 14 residues. In nucleotides, the CDR3 is TGTGCCAGCAGCGGGCCGGGAAGTAGCGACGAGCAGTACTTC. Protein product: CASSGPGSSDEQYF.

The V call is TRBV27, the J call TRBJ1-1, with D perhaps TRBD1 (6 bases). The CDR3 totals 15 residues. V was cut by 5 bases and J by 8 bases, with 21 bases left in between. CDR1 and CDR2 (germline): MNHEY, SMNVEV (reference sequence). The CDR3 here is CASSLHPNDRREAFF. The CDR3 coding sequence is TGTGCCAGCAGTCTTCACCCAAACGACAGGAGAGAAGCTTTCTTT.

The chain couples TRBV28 to TRBJ2-2; TRBD1 is a possible D gene (5 bases). Germline V CDR1 and CDR2: MDHEN, SYDVKM. V was shortened by 3 bases and J by 2 bases, with 16 bases between the two germline ends. This CDR3 is 17 amino acids long. The chain's CDR3 is CASSFPAQTVNTGELFF. The CDR3 nucleotides are TGTGCCAGCAGTTTCCCCGCCCAGACAGTCAACACCGGGGAGCTGTTTTTT.

The J gene is TRBJ2-5, the V gene TRBV19; D may be TRBD2 (5 bases). Germline V gene sequence: CDR1 LNHDA, CDR2 SQIVND (reference sequence). V was trimmed by 3 bases and J by 5 bases, leaving 10 bases between them. The CDR3 consists of 13 residues. The CDR3, as DNA: TGTGCCAGTAGTATCTTTGGGGAGGAGACCCAGTACTTC. It codes for CASSIFGEETQYF.

The chain carries TRBV6-1 and TRBJ1-1; D possibly corresponds to TRBD1 (5 bases). The V gene lost 7 bases and the J gene lost 0 bases, with 12 bases spanning the gap. Germline V gives CDR1 MNHNS, CDR2 SASEGT. The CDR3 is made up of 14 amino acids. DNA for the CDR3: TGTGCCAGCACCCAGGACATTTTGAACACTGAAGCTTTCTTT. Translated: CASTQDILNTEAFF.

V is TRBV28 and J is TRBJ1-5; no firm D call. V shed 1 base and J shed 9 bases, with 7 bases lying between them. Germline-derived CDR1 and CDR2 are MDHEN and SYDVKM. The CDR3 has 12 residues. In DNA form, the CDR3 reads TGTGCCAGCAGTTTATCCGGGTCGCCCCAGCATTTT. Translation gives CASSLSGSPQHF.

The table lists this clone with a count of one. The chain couples TRBV6-5 to TRBJ1-6; D uncertain. Germline CDR1 MNHEY, CDR2 SVGAGI. The CDR3 length is 13 residues. The ends were cut back, 10 bases at V and 7 bases at J, with 14 bases in the middle. The CDR3 protein is CATGSGGNSPLHF. Here the CDR3 DNA reads TGTGCCACCGGATCGGGAGGGAATTCACCCCTCCACTTT.

CDR3 amino acids: CASSYRAPYEQYF. The CDR3 nucleotides read TGTGCCAGCAGTTACAGAGCCCCCTACGAGCAGTACTTC. The chain employs TRBV6-6 and TRBJ2-7, with unresolved D. The CDR3 contains 13 residues. Germline assignment: CDR1 MNHNY and CDR2 SVGAGI (reference sequence). The ends were cut back, 2 bases at V and 2 bases at J, with 7 bases in the middle.

This clone was counted only a few times. The V gene is TRBV6-4, the J gene TRBJ2-1, with TRBD2 identical over 12 bases. The germline V gene encodes CDR1 MRHNA and CDR2 SNTAGT. This CDR3 is 17 amino acids long. V shed 1 base and J 9 bases; nucleotides not matched to a gene: 10. The DNA of the CDR3 is TGTGCCAGCAGTGACTTTGAATCTAGCGGGGGGGCGTCTGAGCAGTTCTTC. This sequence encodes CASSDFESSGGASEQFF.

CDR3: CASLFAGSNEQFF. The CDR3 nucleotides read TGTGCCAGCCTTTTCGCGGGGAGCAATGAGCAGTTCTTC. The chain uses TRBV7-2 and TRBJ2-1, with a weak D call TRBD2 (6 bases). Germline V lookup: CDR1 SGHTA, CDR2 FQGNSA. Trimming pared 8 bases from V and 6 bases from J, leaving 14 bases between. This CDR3 comprises 13 residues.

The genes are TRBV28 and TRBJ2-5, with D perhaps matching TRBD1 (6 bases). The CDR3 loop spans 12 amino acids. V gave up 8 bases and J gave up 4 bases, with 11 bases separating them. Germline V lookup: CDR1 MDHEN, CDR2 SYDVKM. For the CDR3, the DNA is TGTGCCAGCCGTGAGGGGGTAGAGACCCAGTACTTC. This encodes CASREGVETQYF. Filled out from reference TRBV28 and TRBJ2-5, the complete variable domain reads DVKVTQSSRYLVKRTGEKVFLECVQDMDHENMFWYRQDPGLGLRLIYFSYDVKMKEKGDIPEGYSVSREKKERFSLILESASTNQTSMYLCASREGVETQYFGPGTRLLVL.

The J gene is TRBJ2-1, the V gene TRBV4-3, with 10 positions matching TRBD2. The CDR3 extends over 16 amino acids. Per the germline V gene, CDR1 is LGHNA and CDR2 is YSLEER. V lost 0 bases to trimming and J lost 7 bases; unmatched junction nucleotides: 6. CDR3 coding DNA: TGCGCCAGCAGCCAAGAAGCAGCGGGGGGGTTGAATGAGCAGTTCTTC. This sequence encodes CASSQEAAGGLNEQFF.

This chain uses TRBV28 with TRBJ2-3; 7 positions agree with TRBD1. Per the germline V gene, CDR1 is MDHEN and CDR2 is SYDVKM. CDR3 size: 14 residues. After removal of 7 bases from V and 8 bases from J, the junction contained 12 bases not matched to a gene. The CDR3 here is CASTHRGAQITQYF. As DNA, the CDR3 is TGTGCCAGCACCCACAGGGGTGCACAGATTACGCAGTATTTT.

The chain is built from TRBV28 and TRBJ1-1; 7 bases map to TRBD1. The CDR3 runs 15 residues. Trimming removed 5 bases from V and 4 bases from J; junction bases left unmatched: 10. Germline CDR1 and CDR2: MDHEN and SYDVKM. The CDR3 DNA sequence: TGTGCCAGCAGTCCCTCGACAGGGTTCCCCACTGAAGCTTTCTTT. It specifies CASSPSTGFPTEAFF.

CDR3: CASSFRAGPEAFF. The CDR3 nucleotides are TGTGCCAGCAGCTTTAGGGCAGGGCCCGAAGCTTTCTTT. The gene calls are TRBV7-2 and TRBJ1-1, with D tentatively TRBD1 (5 bases). CDR3 length: 13 residues. V was shortened by 3 bases and J by 8 bases, with 13 bases between the two germline ends. In germline, CDR1 is SGHTA, CDR2 FQGNSA.

This sequence joins TRBV30 and TRBJ2-7; D remains ambiguous. Deletions cut 0 bases from V and 5 bases from J, with 14 bases between. CDR1 is GTSNPN and CDR2 is SVGIG in the germline V gene (reference sequence). The CDR3 is 14 amino acids. CDR3 protein: CAWSVWRRSDEQYF. The CDR3 DNA reads TGTGCCTGGAGTGTGTGGCGGCGGTCGGACGAGCAGTACTTC.

The chain joins TRBV7-2 to TRBJ1-6; 7 bases map to TRBD1. The CDR3 has 13 amino acids. The ends lost 6 bases at V and 14 bases at J; junction bases unmatched: 10. Germline loops: CDR1 SGHTA, CDR2 FQGNSA. The CDR3 DNA reads as TGTGCCAGCAGTGTTGGGGACAGACAAACCCTCCACTTT. Translation gives CASSVGDRQTLHF.

V gene TRBV5-1 combines with J gene TRBJ2-1, with D hard to call. Germline V CDR1 and CDR2: SGHRS, YFSETQ. CDR3 size: 14 residues. V was cut by 1 base and J by 4 bases, with 9 bases left in between. In nucleotides, the CDR3 is TGCGCCAGCAGCTTGACAAGTATATACAATGAGCAGTTCTTC. Protein sequence: CASSLTSIYNEQFF.

The V gene is TRBV29-1, the J gene TRBJ2-5; the match to TRBD1 covers 10 bases. This CDR3 comprises 16 residues. Germline-derived CDR1 and CDR2 are SQVTM and ANQGSEA. Losses at the gene ends were 5 bases for V and 0 bases for J; bases not matched to a gene: 9. Written as DNA, the CDR3 is TGCAGCGTTCAGACCGACAGGGGGCTGTACCAAGAGACCCAGTACTTC. Translating gives CSVQTDRGLYQETQYF.

This chain uses TRBV30 with TRBJ2-2; perhaps TRBD2 as D (6 bases). The CDR3 totals 16 residues. Germline CDR1 GTSNPN, CDR2 SVGIG (reference sequence). Deletions cut 1 base from V and 1 base from J, with 13 bases between. CDR3 region: CAWSAAGGWNTGELFF. CDR3 sequence (DNA): TGTGCCTGGAGTGCAGCCGGGGGTTGGAACACCGGGGAGCTGTTTTTT.

The chain joins TRBV5-6 to TRBJ2-3; TRBD1 might be the D (6 bases). The CDR3 is 12 amino acids. Germline CDR1 reads SGHDT; CDR2 reads YYEEEE. The ends were cut back, 3 bases at V and 6 bases at J, with 8 bases in the middle. DNA of the CDR3: TGTGCCAGCAGCTACCAGGGGGATACGCAGTATTTT. It specifies CASSYQGDTQYF.

There are a few counts of this clone. The chain has TRBV18 and TRBJ2-5, with 11 bases that match TRBD1. Germline V gene sequence: CDR1 KGHSH, CDR2 LQKENI. Unmatched junction bases numbered 0, after V lost 1 base and J lost 5 bases. This CDR3 region has 14 residues. The CDR3 region has the DNA TGTGCCAGCTCACCACGGGACAGGGGGGAGACCCAGTACTTC. Translated, it gives CASSPRDRGETQYF.

This sequence joins TRBV27 and TRBJ2-5; TRBD2 aligns across 7 bases. Gene TRBJ2-7 matches the end of the DNA better, so the J call may be wrong. CDR1 is MNHEY and CDR2 is SMNVEV in the germline V gene (reference sequence). The CDR3 consists of 13 residues. The CDR3 DNA is TGTGCCAGCAGTTTGCGGGGGACCTACGAGCAGTACTTC. This translates into CASSLRGTYEQYF.

Worth noting for this clone: One end of the junction fails to match germline, which may point to a read error. The V call is TRBV6-6, the J call TRBJ2-5, with D perhaps TRBD1 (6 bases). Germline loops: CDR1 MNHNY, CDR2 SVGAGI (reference sequence). This CDR3 spans 12 amino acids. CDR3 protein: CASSPAKGHWNF. In DNA form, the CDR3 reads TGTGCCAGCAGCCCCGCGAAGGGACATTGGAACTTC.

V gene TRBV2 combines with J gene TRBJ2-7; the match to TRBD1 covers 7 bases. The V segment lost 6 bases and the J segment 2 bases; nucleotides outside the gene matches: 4. This CDR3 comprises 13 residues. CDR1 is SNHLY and CDR2 is FYNNEI in the germline V gene. The CDR3 nucleotides are TGTGCCAGCAGAAGACAGGGTCCCTACGAGCAGTACTTC. Translation gives CASRRQGPYEQYF. Full variable domain (outside the CDR3, taken from reference TRBV2 and TRBJ2-7): EPEVTQTPSHQVTQMGQEVILRCVPISNHLYFYWYRQILGQKVEFLVSFYNNEISEKSEIFDDQFSVERPDGSNFTLKIRSTKLEDSAMYFCASRRQGPYEQYFGPGTRLTVT.